The 29 T cell receptor beta chains in this list originate from one sample, sequenced in a study of T cells in Graves' hyperthyroidism and ophthalmopathy. Researchers amplified the TCR beta CDR3 regions from RNA transcripts. First-round RT-PCR of the TCR CDR3 relied on the HTBI primer set. TCRdb reprocessed the multiplex PCR reads via MiXCR and lists one record per CDR3 protein. The sample shows fewer than 450,000 distinct CDR3 sequences, 15% to 20% of them seen only once. Sequences were obtained from blood. These receptors all come from a woman in her 30s with Graves' hyperthyroidism that later progressed to Graves' ophthalmopathy.

At least ten counts were recorded for this clonotype. The rearrangement links TRBV2 to TRBJ1-1; possible D gene TRBD1, 5 bases. Trimming left V 8 bases short and J 6 bases short, with 22 bases between. CDR3 length: 15 residues. CDR1 is SNHLY, CDR2 FYNNEI, per germline. CDR3 DNA: TGTGCCAGCGCGGGGGGGAGGGTGGAGGGCTCTGAAGCTTTCTTT. This codes for CASAGGRVEGSEAFF.

In this sample, this clonotype turned up many times. J is TRBJ1-2 and V is TRBV28; 7 bases agree with TRBD1. Germline CDR1 reads MDHEN; CDR2 reads SYDVKM. The CDR3 runs to 14 residues. After removal of 5 bases from V and 2 bases from J, the junction contained 5 bases not matched to a gene. CDR3 DNA: TGTGCCAGCAGTCTAAGGACAGGAAACTATGGCTACACCTTC. Translated, it gives CASSLRTGNYGYTF.

Comments on this clonotype: One end of the junction fails to match germline, which may point to a read error. The V gene is TRBV19, the J gene TRBJ1-5; 9 bases map to TRBD1. This CDR3 spans 16 amino acids. Germline V gene sequence: CDR1 LNHDA, CDR2 SQIVND (reference sequence). The CDR3 here is CASSNLQGASNQPQHF. The CDR3 nucleotides read TGTGCCAGTAGCAACCTACAGGGGGCATCCAATCAACCCCAGCATTTT.

V usage is TRBV28 and J usage is TRBJ2-5; D not resolved. From germline, CDR1 is MDHEN and CDR2 SYDVKM. V lost 2 bases and J lost 5, with 15 bases in between. The length of the CDR3 is 15 residues. CDR3 protein: CASSLGRTRFETQYF. The CDR3 coding sequence is TGTGCCAGCAGTTTAGGGCGGACCAGGTTTGAGACCCAGTACTTC.

This clonotype was observed many times. The chain links TRBV19 to TRBJ1-1; perhaps TRBD1 as D (5 bases). The germline CDR1 and CDR2 sequences are LNHDA and SQIVND (reference sequence). The CDR3 has 14 residues. Trimming removed 8 bases at V and 0 bases at J, with 13 bases between. The CDR3 nucleotides are TGTGCCAGTCCTCCAGGGAGCATGAACACTGAAGCTTTCTTT. Encoded protein: CASPPGSMNTEAFF.

As for this clonotype: This may arise from a read error, as a much more abundant clone is one base away. This CDR3 is CASSSQGPGELFF. CDR3 sequence (DNA): TGTGCCAGCAGTTCCCAAGGGCCCGGGGAGCTGTTTTTT. The chain recombines TRBV28 with TRBJ2-2; no reliable D call. V was pared by 4 bases and J by 6 bases, with 9 bases between. CDR1 and CDR2 from the germline V gene are MDHEN and SYDVKM. This CDR3 has 13 residues.

This clonotype was seen repeatedly, ten times or more. The V gene is TRBV6-1, the J gene TRBJ2-1, with D perhaps matching TRBD2 (6 bases). The germline gives CDR1 MNHNS, CDR2 SASEGT. Trimming left V 7 bases short and J 4 bases short, with 20 bases between. This CDR3 is built from 16 residues. The CDR3 sequence is CASNPGTGVSYNEQFF. In nucleotides, the CDR3 is TGTGCCAGCAACCCCGGGACGGGAGTTTCTTACAATGAGCAGTTCTTC.

This clonotype was detected many times. The rearrangement links TRBV27 to TRBJ1-6, with D possibly matching TRBD1 (5 bases). V lost 6 bases and J 7 bases, leaving 22 bases between the germline ends. This CDR3 spans 17 amino acids. The germline gives CDR1 MNHEY, CDR2 SMNVEV (reference sequence). The CDR3 coding sequence is TGTGCCAGCAGCAATGGTCGTAGACGGGGGAAAAATTCACCCCTCCACTTT. Translating it yields CASSNGRRRGKNSPLHF.

The CDR3 sequence: CASSTTENTEAFF. The CDR3 nucleotides are TGTGCCAGCAGTACGACTGAGAACACTGAAGCTTTCTTT. This chain links TRBV6-1 with TRBJ1-1, with D uncertain. The V and J ends lost 5 bases and 1 base respectively, with 8 bases between them. Germline CDR1 MNHNS, CDR2 SASEGT. The CDR3 extends over 13 amino acids.

This clonotype was detected many times. This chain connects TRBV2 to TRBJ1-4; a weak D match, TRBD1 (5 bases). The V end was cut by 4 bases, the J end by 0 bases, with 15 bases between. The germline gives CDR1 SNHLY, CDR2 FYNNEI. The CDR3 is 17 amino acids. The CDR3 DNA reads as TGTGCCAGCAGTGGGACGGCTCTGGGGGCAACTAATGAAAAACTGTTTTTT. Its protein is CASSGTALGATNEKLFF. The complete variable domain, with remaining parts taken from reference TRBV2 and TRBJ1-4, reads EPEVTQTPSHQVTQMGQEVILRCVPISNHLYFYWYRQILGQKVEFLVSFYNNEISEKSEIFDDQFSVERPDGSNFTLKIRSTKLEDSAMYFCASSGTALGATNEKLFFGSGTQLSVL.

Worth noting for this clonotype: A much larger clone is a single base away; this may be a read error. V and J are TRBV28 and TRBJ2-1; 12 nucleotides align to TRBD2. The CDR3 runs to 17 residues. Germline V CDR1 and CDR2: MDHEN, SYDVKM. The CDR3 DNA is TGTGCCAGCAGTCCCCGACTAGCGGGGGTGACTTACAATGAGCGGTTCTTC. Its protein product is CASSPRLAGVTYNERFF.

This clonotype was observed many times. This chain links TRBV6-1 with TRBJ1-6; D might be TRBD1 (5 bases). The CDR3 has 14 amino acids. Trimming took off 5 bases at V and 10 bases at J, with 15 bases between the two ends. Germline-derived CDR1 and CDR2 are MNHNS and SASEGT. The CDR3 reads CASSYVAGRSPLHF. The CDR3 DNA reads TGTGCCAGCAGTTACGTGGCAGGGCGCTCACCCCTCCACTTT.

Concerning this clonotype: This could be a read error, since a much larger clone is one nucleotide away. The chain couples TRBV28 to TRBJ2-1; no reliable D call. The ends were cut back, 7 bases at V and 4 bases at J, with 11 bases in the middle. The V gene's germline CDR1 is MDHEN and CDR2 SYDVKM. The CDR3 has 13 residues. DNA of the CDR3: TGTGCCAGCATTCAACCCCCTTACAATGAGCAGTTCTTC. Translation gives CASIQPPYNEQFF.

This clonotype was found many times. The rearrangement links TRBV28 to TRBJ2-7; possible D gene TRBD2, 6 bases. CDR1 is MDHEN, CDR2 SYDVKM, per germline. The CDR3 runs to 16 residues. V lost 2 bases and J lost 3, with 17 bases in between. The CDR3 region has the DNA TGTGCCAGCAGTTTAGGGGGGTCTCCAACGGACTACGAGCAGTACTTC. Encoded protein: CASSLGGSPTDYEQYF.

CDR3 DNA: TGTGCCACCCAGAGTTCCGTTTCCGAAGCTTTCTTT. Protein product: CATQSSVSEAFF. The J gene is TRBJ1-1, the V gene TRBV24-1; D uncertain. CDR1 KGHDR and CDR2 SFDVKD come from the germline V gene. The V end lost 9 bases, the J end lost 8 bases, and 15 bases lay between the germline ends. The CDR3 covers 12 residues.

The table lists this clonotype with a few counts. The chain links TRBV2 to TRBJ1-5; 10 nucleotides line up with TRBD1. The J segment lost 15 bases and the V segment lost 5 bases, leaving 13 bases of the junction unmatched. Looked up from germline, CDR1 is SNHLY and CDR2 is FYNNEI. The CDR3 consists of 14 residues. CDR3 DNA: TGTGCCAGCAGTCTTCTTACGGGACAGGGGACTTTGCATTTT. Translating gives CASSLLTGQGTLHF.

This clonotype was counted many times. The chain links TRBV9 to TRBJ2-7; D is perhaps TRBD1 (5 bases). CDR1 is SGDLS, CDR2 YYNGEE, per germline. This CDR3 has 14 residues. The V end was cut by 0 bases, the J end by 5 bases, with 12 bases between. The CDR3 reads CASSVGAGLNEQYF. DNA for the CDR3: TGTGCCAGCAGCGTAGGGGCAGGGCTTAACGAGCAGTACTTC.

This clonotype was seen at least ten times. The genes are TRBV10-3 and TRBJ2-1, with D perhaps TRBD1 or TRBD2 (7 bases each). CDR3 length equals 16 residues. V was shortened by 0 bases and J by 5 bases, with 14 bases between the two germline ends. Per the germline V gene, CDR1 is ENHRY and CDR2 is SYGVKD. CDR3 coding DNA: TGTGCCATCAGTGAGTCGGGGTCAGGGGGGGACAATGAGCAGTTCTTC. Translated, it gives CAISESGSGGDNEQFF.

V is TRBV19 and J is TRBJ2-7, with 10 bases aligning to TRBD2. The CDR3 runs to 16 residues. Germline V CDR1 and CDR2: LNHDA, SQIVND (reference sequence). The J segment lost 3 bases and the V segment lost 6 bases, leaving 11 bases of the junction unmatched. CDR3 residues: CASSERASGSLYEQYF. CDR3 coding DNA: TGTGCCAGTAGCGAGAGGGCTAGCGGGAGTCTCTACGAGCAGTACTTC.

This clonotype was recorded many times. V and J are TRBV14 and TRBJ1-2; 9 bases fit TRBD1. CDR1 and CDR2 (germline): SGHDN, FVKESK. V dropped 4 bases and J dropped 8; count of bases not matched to a gene: 14. The CDR3 totals 16 residues. The CDR3 protein is CASSPLTGTGIEGYTF. CDR3 DNA sequence: TGTGCCAGCAGCCCTCTCACCGGGACAGGGATCGAAGGCTACACCTTC.

In its sample, this clonotype was seen many times. The gene calls are TRBV29-1 and TRBJ2-7; 14 bases are a match to TRBD2. Trimming at V came to 6 bases and at J to 4 bases, leaving 8 bases not matched to a gene. This CDR3 contains 15 residues. Germline lookup yields CDR1 SQVTM and CDR2 ANQGSEA. The CDR3 DNA sequence: TGCAGCGTGACCGGGACTAGCGGGAGCCCTTACGAGCAGTACTTC. It yields the protein CSVTGTSGSPYEQYF.

The chain employs TRBV19 and TRBJ1-2, with TRBD1 matching 10 bases. The CDR3 contains 15 residues. After removal of 6 bases from V and 8 bases from J, the junction contained 12 bases not matched to a gene. Germline CDR1 LNHDA, CDR2 SQIVND (reference sequence). The CDR3 loop reads CASSLGQGYWEGYTF. The CDR3, as DNA: TGTGCCAGTAGCCTGGGACAGGGGTATTGGGAAGGCTACACCTTC. Filled out from reference TRBV19 and TRBJ1-2, the complete variable domain reads DGGITQSPKYLFRKEGQNVTLSCEQNLNHDAMYWYRQDPGQGLRLIYYSQIVNDFQKGDIAEGYSVSREKKESFPLTVTSAQKNPTAFYLCASSLGQGYWEGYTFGSGTRLTVV.

This clonotype occurred many times. The gene calls are TRBV6-1 and TRBJ1-4; D is undetermined. Trimming took off 2 bases at V and 6 bases at J, with 10 bases between the two ends. The CDR3 consists of 14 residues. Germline loops: CDR1 MNHNS, CDR2 SASEGT. The CDR3 protein is CASSERRGHEKLFF. CDR3 bases: TGTGCCAGCAGTGAAAGGCGGGGTCATGAAAAACTGTTTTTT.

This clonotype was recorded many times. The CDR3 here is CAISTGEWTEAFF. The DNA for the CDR3 is TGTGCCATCAGTACAGGGGAGTGGACTGAAGCTTTCTTT. This chain joins TRBV10-3 and TRBJ1-1; TRBD1 aligns across 7 bases. Germline lookup yields CDR1 ENHRY and CDR2 SYGVKD. The CDR3 totals 13 residues. With 5 bases clipped from V and 5 bases from J, the junction kept 5 bases outside the gene matches.

This clonotype has just a few counts. This chain uses TRBV5-1 with TRBJ1-4; D unresolved. Germline V gives CDR1 SGHRS, CDR2 YFSETQ. The CDR3 runs to 17 residues. V was shortened by 7 bases and J by 4 bases, with 23 bases between the two germline ends. The CDR3 spells CASPEPRTERFNEKLFF. CDR3 bases: TGCGCCAGCCCGGAGCCCCGAACCGAGCGATTTAATGAAAAACTGTTTTTT.

This sequence joins TRBV10-3 and TRBJ2-1; no definite D call. This CDR3 has 12 amino acids. V lost 2 bases, J lost 10 bases, and 9 bases lay in between. Looked up from germline, CDR1 is ENHRY and CDR2 is SYGVKD. The CDR3 reads CAISEGLGEQFF. In nucleotides, the CDR3 is TGTGCCATCAGTGAGGGTCTTGGGGAGCAGTTCTTC.

The gene calls are TRBV30 and TRBJ1-1; D is perhaps TRBD1 (5 bases). The V end lost 0 bases, the J end lost 5 bases, and 10 bases lay between the germline ends. Looked up from germline, CDR1 is GTSNPN and CDR2 is SVGIG (reference sequence). The CDR3 runs to 13 residues. DNA for the CDR3: TGTGCCTGGAGTGTGGGGGGGGGAACTGAAGCTTTCTTT. Residues: CAWSVGGGTEAFF.

This chain connects TRBV30 to TRBJ1-3, with TRBD1 as a possible D gene (6 bases). V shed 2 bases and J shed 0 bases, with 11 bases lying between them. Germline V gene sequence: CDR1 GTSNPN, CDR2 SVGIG (reference sequence). The CDR3 consists of 15 residues. CDR3 nucleotides: TGTGCCTGGAGTTATGGACAGAGCTCTGGAAACACCATATATTTT. It is translated as CAWSYGQSSGNTIYF.

Ten or more counts support this clonotype. This sequence joins TRBV5-6 and TRBJ2-7; 7 bases agree with TRBD1. The CDR3 length is 15 residues. CDR1 SGHDT and CDR2 YYEEEE come from the germline V gene. V gave up 1 base and J gave up 5 bases; unmatched junction bases: 9. The CDR3 DNA is TGTGCCAGCAGCTTGTTGCAGGGGGAAACTGACGAGCAGTACTTC. Protein: CASSLLQGETDEQYF.